Here is one TCR beta chain with its context. Its cognate antigen is unknown. Both 60 Vbeta primers and 13 Jbeta primers went into the PCR. TCRdb's table, derived via immunoSEQ multiplex PCR, lists solely in-frame clones and lacks some. In the table there are 150,000 or so clones, around three quarters of which are singletons. The record originates from a study of cytomegalovirus exposure and HLA in healthy donors. About the research overall: About 79 million unique TCRs from HLA-typed donors were held in an early data release.

Germline V CDR1 and CDR2: MGHDK, SYGVNS. Trimming shortened V by 3 bases and J by 2 bases, and 11 bases separated the two germline ends. This CDR3 spans 15 amino acids. Study-wide results and caveats: Prior analysis indicated that the majority of TCR beta V segments exhibited productivity approximately 90% or approximately 30% of the time.

The clonotype comes from a man aged 35-49 years in good health and CMV-seropositive. The specimen sequenced was PBMCs. This sequence joins TRBV25-1 and TRBJ1-3, with a weak D call TRBD1 (6 bases). CDR3 nucleotide sequence: TGTGCCAGCAGTGATATCAGGGGAGCTGGAAACACCATATATTTT. It encodes CASSDIRGAGNTIYF.